The rows below give T cell receptor beta chains drawn from one sample of a study of T cell responses to AZD1222 COVID-19 vaccine. This table comes from immunoSEQ multiplex PCR, and its TCRdb copy is limited to in-frame clones, with some not included. The table includes more than 85,000 clones, approximately 90% detected once. The sample was peripheral blood, taken on day 0 of AZD1222 vaccination. The receptors here all came from an adult in good health. Each CDR3 is given with its conserved first and last residue. A D gene is named only where the DNA matches it firmly. Some rows mark clone size as missing; the rest say once, few, many or name a class of expanded clone.

v_gene,abundance,d_gene,j_gene,CDR3nt,CDR3aa
TRBV4-1,few,NA,TRBJ1-1,TGCGCCAGCAGCTCGGTCCAGGGGACCACTGAAGCTTTCTTT,CASSSVQGTTEAFF
TRBV5-1,NA,NA,TRBJ2-3,TGCGCCAGCAGCTTGGAAGGGGCGTCCACAGATACGCAGTATTTT,CASSLEGASTDTQYF
TRBV7-2,NA,TRBD1,TRBJ2-5,TGTGCCAGCAGCATGGGACAGAAAGAGACCCAGTACTTC,CASSMGQKETQYF
TRBV6-5,NA,NA,TRBJ2-7,TGTGCCAGCAGTTACTCATCCAACAGGGACTACGAGCAGTACTTC,CASSYSSNRDYEQYF
TRBV28,NA,NA,TRBJ2-7,TGTGCCAGCAGTTTACGACAGGGACTAGGCTACGAGCAGTACTTC,CASSLRQGLGYEQYF
TRBV6-1,NA,NA,TRBJ2-7,TGTGCCAGCAGTGACCCCGGCCACACTTACGAGCAGTACTTC,CASSDPGHTYEQYF
TRBV7-8,NA,NA,TRBJ2-5,TGTGCCAGCAGCCGTAGGGAAGTAGGGCAAGAGACCCAGTACTTC,CASSRREVGQETQYF
TRBV7-6,NA,TRBD1,TRBJ1-2,TGTGCCAGCAGCTCCGGACAGGACTATGGCTACACCTTC,CASSSGQDYGYTF
TRBV27,NA,NA,TRBJ1-1,TGTGCCAGCAGTTTTAGCCGTACAACTGAAGCTTTCTTT,CASSFSRTTEAFF
TRBV11-2,NA,TRBD1,TRBJ2-7,TGTGCCAGCAGCTTAGTAGGGACAGGGCCGTACGAGCAGTACTTC,CASSLVGTGPYEQYF
TRBV2,NA,TRBD2,TRBJ2-5,TGTGCCAGCAGGGTAGGGACGGGAGGACTAGCGGGGATGGAGACCCAGTACTTC,CASRVGTGGLAGMETQYF
TRBV7-3,NA,TRBD1,TRBJ2-3,TGTGCCAGCAGCGGCGGGACAGGGGAGGCAGATACGCAGTATTTT,CASSGGTGEADTQYF
TRBV4-1,NA,TRBD1,TRBJ1-2,TGCGCCAGCAGCCCTCTACAGGGGCCACCTAACTATGGCTACACCTTC,CASSPLQGPPNYGYTF
TRBV4-2,NA,NA,TRBJ2-1,TGTGCCAGCAGCCAAGTGGGGGGTAGACGGAATGAGCAGTTCTTC,CASSQVGGRRNEQFF
TRBV24-1,NA,NA,TRBJ1-5,TGTGCCACCGGACACAACCAGCCCCAGCATTTT,CATGHNQPQHF
TRBV21-1,once,NA,TRBJ1-2,TGTGCCAGCAACTTCGTCGGGACCTATGGCTACACCTTC,CASNFVGTYGYTF
TRBV18,NA,TRBD2,TRBJ2-5,TGTGCCAGCTCACCGGGGGTAGCGGGAGGAATGGAGACCCAGTACTTC,CASSPGVAGGMETQYF
TRBV12-3/TRBV12-4,NA,NA,TRBJ1-5,TGTGCCAGCAGTTCCGATAATCAGCCCCAGCATTTT,CASSSDNQPQHF
TRBV28,few,NA,TRBJ1-2,TGTGCCAGCAGTTTATCGGCAGGCCGCTATGGCTACACCTTC,CASSLSAGRYGYTF
TRBV6-1,NA,NA,TRBJ1-6,TGTGCCAGCAGTGAATTGGGGGGGCCTAGCTCCTATAATTCACCCCTCCACTTT,CASSELGGPSSYNSPLHF
TRBV2,NA,NA,TRBJ1-1,TGTGCCAGCAGTGAAGAGAGTCTGTCTCCCCCTCGGCGAGCTTTCTTT,CASSEESLSPPRRAFF
TRBV5-1,once,NA,TRBJ1-3,TGCGCCAGCAGCTTGGGTGGCAGCTCTGGAAACACCATATATTTT,CASSLGGSSGNTIYF
TRBV6-5,NA,TRBD1,TRBJ1-2,TGTGCCAGCAGATCTCCAGGGGGCGCAGGAGGCTACACCTTC,CASRSPGGAGGYTF
TRBV27,NA,TRBD1,TRBJ2-2,TGTGCCAGCAGTTTATACAACGACAGGGGGCGAAGGAGGAACACCGGGGAGCTGTTTTTT,CASSLYNDRGRRRNTGELFF
TRBV6-2/TRBV6-3,few,NA,TRBJ2-1,TGTGCCAGCAGTTACGGGGAGAGTACCTACAATGAGCAGTTCTTC,CASSYGESTYNEQFF